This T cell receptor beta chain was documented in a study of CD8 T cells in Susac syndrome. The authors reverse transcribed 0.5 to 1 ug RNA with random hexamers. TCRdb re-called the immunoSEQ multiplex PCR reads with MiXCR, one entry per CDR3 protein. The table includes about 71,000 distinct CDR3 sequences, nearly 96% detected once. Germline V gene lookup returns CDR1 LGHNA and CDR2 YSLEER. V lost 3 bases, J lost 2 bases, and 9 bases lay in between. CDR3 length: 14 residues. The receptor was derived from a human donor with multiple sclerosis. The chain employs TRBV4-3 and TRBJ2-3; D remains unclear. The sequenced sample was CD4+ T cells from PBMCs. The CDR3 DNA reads TGCGCCAGCAGCCAGTTTTATGCCACAGATACGCAGTATTTT. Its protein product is CASSQFYATDTQYF.